The 14 T cell receptor beta chains below come from one sample, sequenced in a study of cytomegalovirus exposure and HLA in healthy donors. The PCR employed 60 Vbeta primers together with 13 Jbeta primers. Only in-frame clones appear in the TCRdb table, and some are missing; sequencing was by immunoSEQ multiplex PCR. This table holds over 45,000 clones. Sequencing was done on a sample of PBMCs. The receptors were sampled from a young woman in good health and CMV-seronegative.

This chain links TRBV5-1 with TRBJ2-1; 11 bases map to TRBD2. The J segment lost 7 bases and the V segment lost 4 bases, leaving 7 bases of the junction unmatched. The CDR3 sequence is 15 residues long. Germline-derived CDR1 and CDR2 are SGHRS and YFSETQ. Here the CDR3 DNA reads TGCGCCAGCAGCCCCTTAGCGGGGGGGCCGAATGAGCAGTTCTTC. Translation gives CASSPLAGGPNEQFF.

The rearrangement uses TRBV27 and TRBJ1-6; D is ambiguous. Germline V gene data show CDR1 as MNHEY and CDR2 as SMNVEV (reference sequence). Trimming stripped 3 bases from V and 5 bases from J, with 8 bases between. The CDR3 contains 14 residues. CDR3 in DNA: TGTGCCAGCAGTTTCGTCCAGGATAATTCACCCCTCCACTTT. Translated: CASSFVQDNSPLHF.

V and J are TRBV5-1 and TRBJ1-5, with 9 bases matching TRBD1. This CDR3 region has 15 residues. The germline V gene has CDR1 SGHRS and CDR2 YFSETQ. Trimming at V came to 2 bases and at J to 1 base, leaving 1 base not matched to a gene. The CDR3 sequence is CASSLGTGSNQPQHF. The CDR3, as DNA: TGCGCCAGCAGCTTAGGGACAGGGAGCAATCAGCCCCAGCATTTT.

This rearrangement joins TRBV5-5 to TRBJ1-5; no firm D call. V was cut by 0 bases and J by 9 bases, with 10 bases left in between. The CDR3 has 13 residues. Germline V gene data show CDR1 as SGHKS and CDR2 as YYEKEE (reference sequence). The CDR3 protein is CASSLDLPGPQHF. The CDR3 DNA sequence: TGTGCCAGCAGCTTGGATTTGCCGGGGCCCCAGCATTTT.

The V call is TRBV13, the J call TRBJ2-7; 7 bases are a match to TRBD1. There are 14 residues in the CDR3. In germline, CDR1 is PRHDT, CDR2 FYEKMQ (reference sequence). Losses at the gene ends were 3 bases for V and 5 bases for J; bases not matched to a gene: 7. For the CDR3, the DNA is TGTGCCAGCAGCTTCAGCAGACAGGGAAACGAGCAGTACTTC. It codes for CASSFSRQGNEQYF.

V gene TRBV27 combines with J gene TRBJ2-1, with D tentatively TRBD1 (6 bases). CDR1 and CDR2 from the germline V gene are MNHEY and SMNVEV (reference sequence). The CDR3 is 14 residues long. With 2 bases removed from V and 6 bases from J, the gap between germline ends came to 11 bases. CDR3 in DNA: TGTGCCAGCAGTTTAAGGACAGTAATCAATGAGCAGTTCTTC. It yields the protein CASSLRTVINEQFF.

J is TRBJ2-5 and V is TRBV12-5, with 7 positions matching TRBD2. The CDR3 totals 12 residues. V was pared by 10 bases and J by 5 bases, with 7 bases of the junction left unmatched. Germline assignment: CDR1 LGHNT and CDR2 FRNRAP. The CDR3 sequence: CATGGRSETQYF. CDR3 sequence (DNA): TGTGCTACGGGGGGAAGGTCGGAGACCCAGTACTTC.

The chain uses TRBV5-1 and TRBJ1-6; D unresolved. CDR3 length equals 14 residues. CDR1 is SGHRS, CDR2 YFSETQ, per germline. Trimming shortened V by 1 base and J by 7 bases, and 9 bases separated the two germline ends. CDR3: CASSLWELNSPLHF. The CDR3 DNA reads TGCGCCAGCAGCTTGTGGGAGCTGAATTCACCCCTCCACTTT.

This clone is called medium-sized (0.01 to 0.1%) based on its frequency. The J gene is TRBJ2-7, the V gene TRBV6-1; 10 bases are shared with TRBD1. CDR3 length equals 14 residues. CDR1 is MNHNS and CDR2 is SASEGT in the germline V gene. V lost 8 bases, J lost 2 bases, and 6 bases stayed unmatched. The CDR3 loop is CASWGQGYAYEQYF. In nucleotides, the CDR3 is TGTGCCAGCTGGGGACAGGGGTATGCCTACGAGCAGTACTTC.

V is TRBV5-1 and J is TRBJ1-1, with 9 bases matching TRBD1. Trimming cost V 1 base and J 3 bases; bases outside gene matches: 7. The CDR3 covers 16 residues. Germline assignment: CDR1 SGHRS and CDR2 YFSETQ. The CDR3 sequence: CASSLTLQGADTEAFF. The DNA of the CDR3 is TGCGCCAGCAGCTTGACACTACAGGGGGCGGACACTGAAGCTTTCTTT.

The chain combines TRBV6-5 with TRBJ1-1; D uncertain. The CDR3 is 13 residues long. V was pared by 2 bases and J by 5 bases, with 9 bases between. Looked up from germline, CDR1 is MNHEY and CDR2 is SVGAGI. The CDR3 region has the DNA TGTGCCAGCAGTTACCGGGGAGAGACTGAAGCTTTCTTT. Translating it yields CASSYRGETEAFF.

The rearrangement links TRBV23-1 to TRBJ1-6; D unresolved. TRBV23-1 counts as an open reading frame of uncertain function. CDR3 length: 12 amino acids. Deletions cut 2 bases from V and 8 bases from J, with 4 bases between. In DNA, the CDR3 is TGCGCCAGCAGTCAAGAGGATTCACCCCTCCACTTT. This encodes CASSQEDSPLHF.

The V gene is TRBV13, the J gene TRBJ1-4, with 7 nucleotides matching TRBD1. J gave up 8 bases and V 7 bases, and 10 bases lay outside the gene matches. This CDR3 comprises 14 residues. Per the germline V gene, CDR1 is PRHDT and CDR2 is FYEKMQ (reference sequence). Here the CDR3 reads CASTFTRGREKLFF. The CDR3 coding sequence is TGTGCCAGCACCTTCACCAGGGGGAGAGAAAAACTGTTTTTT.

The genes are TRBV27 and TRBJ2-7; 10 bases map to TRBD2. Trimming cost V 3 bases and J 2 bases; bases outside gene matches: 7. The germline V gene encodes CDR1 MNHEY and CDR2 SMNVEV (reference sequence). CDR3 length: 16 residues. DNA for the CDR3: TGTGCCAGCAGTTTTGCGCCTAGCGGGAGAGCCTACGAGCAGTACTTC. Its protein product is CASSFAPSGRAYEQYF.